This TCR beta chain was retrieved from a study of blood T cell repertoires in COVID-19. V trimming: 1 base; J trimming: 4 bases; junction bases outside the gene matches: 4. Looked up from germline, CDR1 is SEHNR and CDR2 is FQNEAQ (reference sequence). This CDR3 comprises 15 residues. Generated by immunoSEQ multiplex PCR, the TCRdb table keeps only in-frame clones and is missing some. Of about 670,000 clones listed, just under 90% are singletons. Material: peripheral blood. The sequence was collected from a woman aged 18-29 years with acute or convalescent COVID-19. The chain recombines TRBV7-9 with TRBJ2-1; 7 bases match TRBD2. This CDR3 reads CASSLVRGGYNEQFF. DNA for the CDR3: TGTGCCAGCAGCTTAGTACGCGGGGGATACAATGAGCAGTTCTTC.